Sequencing of this T cell receptor (beta chain) was carried out in a study of T cell responses to AZD1222 COVID-19 vaccine. Findings and caveats of the study: Close to half of all spike-specific TCRs reportedly target regions of the variants that are unmutated. Researchers report vaccine-associated CD4 TCRs spanning spike, with dominance at 160-218 and 743-854. The peak T cell response came first, and repertoires were sampled only after it.

On this clone: What it binds is not known.

Analysis merged second doses at about 4 or about 12 weeks. Repertoires were generated with immunoSEQ multiplex PCR, while TCRdb's copy carries only in-frame clones and drops some. The sample yields fewer than 90,000 clones, around 89% seen once. Germline CDR1 is MRHNA and CDR2 is SNTAGT. With 5 bases removed from V and 6 bases from J, the gap between germline ends came to 16 bases. This CDR3 spans 15 amino acids. The chain is built from TRBV6-4 and TRBJ2-2; D possibly corresponds to TRBD1 (5 bases). The sample here was peripheral blood, taken 28 days after the second AZD1222 dose. The origin of this receptor is an adult who received the AZD1222 COVID-19 vaccine. CDR3 amino acids: CASSPKTEGSGELFF. CDR3 coding DNA: TGTGCCAGCAGTCCCAAGACAGAAGGGTCCGGGGAGCTGTTTTTT.